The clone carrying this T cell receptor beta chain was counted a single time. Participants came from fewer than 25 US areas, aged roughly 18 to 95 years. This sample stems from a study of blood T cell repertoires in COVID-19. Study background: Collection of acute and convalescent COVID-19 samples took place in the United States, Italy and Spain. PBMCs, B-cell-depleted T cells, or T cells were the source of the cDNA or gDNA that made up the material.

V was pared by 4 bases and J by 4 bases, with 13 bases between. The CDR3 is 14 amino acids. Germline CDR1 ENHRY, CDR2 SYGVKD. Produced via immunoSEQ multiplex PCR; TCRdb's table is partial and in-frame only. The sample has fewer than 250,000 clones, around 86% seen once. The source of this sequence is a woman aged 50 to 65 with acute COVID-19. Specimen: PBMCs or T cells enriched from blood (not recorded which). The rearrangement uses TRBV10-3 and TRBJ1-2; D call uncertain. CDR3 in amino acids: CAISGRDLGYGYTF. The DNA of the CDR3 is TGTGCCATCAGTGGTCGGGATCTGGGCTATGGCTACACCTTC.